The clone carrying this TCR beta chain is medium-sized within its sample. This sample stems from a study of T cells after somatic rescue of genetic block. Per germline, CDR1 SGHAT and CDR2 FQNNGV. V dropped 5 bases and J dropped 9 bases, with 14 bases sitting between them. The CDR3 sequence is 12 residues long. TCRdb's table, derived via immunoSEQ multiplex PCR, lists solely in-frame clones and lacks some. The table includes fewer than 15,000 clones, 65% to 75% detected once. The chain recombines TRBV11-2 with TRBJ2-7; D remains ambiguous. The receptor's source is a boy younger than 18. The specimen sequenced was peripheral blood mononuclear cells (PBMCs). CDR3 in amino acids: CASSLPHSGQYF. CDR3 DNA: TGTGCCAGCAGCCTACCCCACAGTGGGCAGTACTTC.